The table lists the clone carrying this T cell receptor beta chain with a few counts. These data belong to a study of human T cells and chemical hapten exposure. TCRdb itself ran the RACE reads through MiXCR, one entry per CDR3 protein. The sample has roughly 200,000 distinct CDR3 sequences, 20% to 25% seen once. The time point here: patch test 1, 2 weeks after DPC sensitization. Sample treatment: therapeutic diphenylcyclopropenone sensitization with weekly scalp DPC. Germline assignment: CDR1 SGHNT and CDR2 YYREEE (reference sequence). The germline V and J ends were trimmed by 3 bases and 1 base, with 10 bases remaining between them. CDR3 size: 14 residues.

The clonotype was recovered from a woman aged 45-60 years with alopecia areata. Some clones in this sample may be carry-over from other donors' samples. The sample here was whole blood, taken in connection with sensitization to the hapten diphenylcyclopropenone (DPC). The J gene is TRBJ1-1, the V gene TRBV5-4; D is undetermined. CDR3 sequence (DNA): TGTGCCAGCAGCTCCACGCGGGGGAACACTGAAGCTTTCTTT. This translates into CASSSTRGNTEAFF.